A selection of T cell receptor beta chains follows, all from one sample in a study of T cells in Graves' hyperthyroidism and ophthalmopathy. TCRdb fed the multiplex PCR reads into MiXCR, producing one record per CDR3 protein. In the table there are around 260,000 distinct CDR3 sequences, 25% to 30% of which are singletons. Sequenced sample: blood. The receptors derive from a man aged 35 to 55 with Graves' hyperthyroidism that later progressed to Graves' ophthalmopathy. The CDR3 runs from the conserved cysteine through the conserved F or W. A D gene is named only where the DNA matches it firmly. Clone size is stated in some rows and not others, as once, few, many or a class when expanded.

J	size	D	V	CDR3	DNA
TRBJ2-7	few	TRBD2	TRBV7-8	CASSPLTSAYYEQYF	TGTGCCAGCAGCCCCCTAACTAGCGCCTACTACGAGCAGTACTTC
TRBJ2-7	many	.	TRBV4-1	CASSQPGRYEQYF	TGCGCCAGCAGCCAACCGGGCAGATACGAGCAGTACTTC
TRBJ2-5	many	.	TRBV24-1	CATSDSRQIQETQYF	TGTGCCACCAGTGATTCCCGACAGATCCAAGAGACCCAGTACTTC
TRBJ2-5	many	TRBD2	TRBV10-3	CAISEGGRAVETQYF	TGTGCCATCAGTGAGGGCGGGAGGGCCGTCGAGACCCAGTACTTC
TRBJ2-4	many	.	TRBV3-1	CASSQRWNIQYF	TGTGCCAGCAGCCAGAGATGGAACATTCAGTACTTC
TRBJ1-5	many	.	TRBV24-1	CATSAGAGVGQPQHF	TGTGCCACCAGTGCCGGGGCTGGGGTGGGTCAGCCCCAGCATTTT
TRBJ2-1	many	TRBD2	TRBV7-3	CASSFLAGGGGEQFF	TGTGCCAGCAGCTTCCTAGCGGGAGGAGGGGGTGAGCAGTTCTTC
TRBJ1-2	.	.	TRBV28	CASSLAGTHGYTF	TGTGCCAGCAGTTTGGCAGGGACCCATGGCTACACCTTC
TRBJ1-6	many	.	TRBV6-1	CASRKDGVLGPLHF	TGTGCCAGCAGGAAGGACGGAGTATTGGGGCCCCTCCACTTT
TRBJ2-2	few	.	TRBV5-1	CASRVDSNTGELFF	TGCGCCAGCAGAGTTGACAGTAACACCGGGGAGCTGTTTTTT
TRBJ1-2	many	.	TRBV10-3	CAISEWKGDGYTF	TGTGCCATCAGTGAGTGGAAGGGTGATGGCTACACCTTC
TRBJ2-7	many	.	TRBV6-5	CASSPGPIQGSYEQYF	TGTGCCAGCAGCCCGGGGCCCATACAGGGCTCCTACGAGCAGTACTTC
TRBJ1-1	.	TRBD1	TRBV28	CASSPTGERAEAFF	TGTGCCAGCAGTCCTACAGGGGAGAGGGCTGAAGCTTTCTTT
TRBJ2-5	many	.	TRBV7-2	CASSGDMEETQYF	TGTGCCAGCAGCGGAGACATGGAAGAGACCCAGTACTTC
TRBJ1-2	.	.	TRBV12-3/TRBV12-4	CASSLASWSGYTF	TGTGCCAGCAGTTTGGCTTCGTGGAGTGGCTACACCTTC
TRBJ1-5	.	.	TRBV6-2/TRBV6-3	CASSYSSRGGGQPQHF	TGTGCCAGCAGTTACTCATCCAGGGGAGGCGGTCAGCCCCAGCATTTT
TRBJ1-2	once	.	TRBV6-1	CASSTLSGRYGYTF	TGTGCCAGCAGTACCCTCTCGGGAAGATATGGCTACACCTTC
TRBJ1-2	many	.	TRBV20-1	CSARVRGSDGYTF	TGCAGTGCTAGAGTTCGGGGATCTGATGGCTACACCTTC
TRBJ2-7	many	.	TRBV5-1	CASSLRQNYEQYF	TGCGCCAGCAGCTTGAGACAAAACTACGAGCAGTACTTC
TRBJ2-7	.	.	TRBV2	CASSEEVPYYEQYF	TGTGCCAGCAGCGAAGAGGTGCCCTACTACGAGCAGTACTTC
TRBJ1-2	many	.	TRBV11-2	CASSLGRGQNF	TGTGCCAGCAGCTTAGGGCGCGGACAGAACTTC
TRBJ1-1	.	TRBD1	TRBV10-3	CATLRDRVVNTEAFF	TGTGCCACCCTCCGGGACAGGGTGGTTAACACTGAAGCTTTCTTT
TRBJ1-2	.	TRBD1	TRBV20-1	CNMRQGVYGYTF	TGCAATATGCGGCAGGGGGTCTATGGCTACACCTTC
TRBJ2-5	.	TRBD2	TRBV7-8	CASSLRLAGIQETQYF	TGTGCCAGCTCATTAAGACTAGCGGGGATCCAAGAGACCCAGTACTTC
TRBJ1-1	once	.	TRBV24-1	CATSDLTSTEAFF	TGTGCCACCAGTGATTTAACAAGCACTGAAGCTTTCTTT
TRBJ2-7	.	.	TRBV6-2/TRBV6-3	CASSRTGPTSYEQYF	TGTGCCAGCAGCCGAACCGGGCCAACTAGCTACGAGCAGTACTTC
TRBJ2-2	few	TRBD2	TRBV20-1	CSARDLIAGVGTGELFF	TGCAGTGCTAGAGATTTGATAGCGGGAGTTGGTACCGGGGAGCTGTTTTTT